Listed here are 29 T cell receptor beta chains from one sample, sequenced in a study of blood T cell repertoires in COVID-19. Here immunoSEQ multiplex PCR was the method, and the copy in TCRdb shows in-frame clones only, minus some. Here the sample spans tens of thousands of clones, around nine tenths being singletons. The sample taken for sequencing was peripheral blood. These receptor sequences come from a man aged 45 to 65 with active or convalescent COVID-19.

The chain has TRBV7-2 and TRBJ2-5; D is possibly TRBD2 (5 bases). Looked up from germline, CDR1 is SGHTA and CDR2 is FQGNSA. V shed 3 bases and J shed 3 bases, with 11 bases lying between them. The CDR3 loop spans 14 amino acids. CDR3 DNA sequence: TGTGCCAGCAGCTTTGGCGGGTTCAAAGAGACCCAGTACTTC. Amino acid sequence: CASSFGGFKETQYF. The variable domain in full, completed from reference TRBV7-2 and TRBJ2-5, reads GAGVSQSPSNKVTEKGKDVELRCDPISGHTALYWYRQSLGQGLEFLIYFQGNSAPDKSGLPSDRFSAERTGGSVSTLTIQRTQQEDSAVYLCASSFGGFKETQYFGPGTRLLVL.

The count of this clone is one. V and J are TRBV5-6 and TRBJ2-1; 13 bases map to TRBD2. CDR1 is SGHDT, CDR2 YYEEEE, per germline. V dropped 3 bases and J dropped 7; count of bases not matched to a gene: 7. The CDR3 length is 16 residues. The CDR3 DNA follows: TGTGCCAGCAGCTCGACGACTAGCGGGGGGCCAAATGAGCAGTTCTTC. It yields the protein CASSSTTSGGPNEQFF.

The chain carries TRBV6-6 and TRBJ2-7; 8 bases align to TRBD2. Germline V gives CDR1 MNHNY, CDR2 SVGAGI (reference sequence). The CDR3 extends over 15 amino acids. V was clipped by 5 bases and J by 6 bases; unmatched bases: 12. CDR3 bases: TGTGCCAGCAGTCCCGGGACTAGACGCTATAGCGAGCAGTACTTC. This translates into CASSPGTRRYSEQYF.

V gene TRBV12-3 or TRBV12-4 combines with J gene TRBJ1-2; TRBD1 is a possible D gene (6 bases). CDR3 size: 13 residues. V was trimmed by 6 bases and J by 5 bases, leaving 13 bases between them. CDR3 sequence: CASRPQGNYGYTF. The CDR3 DNA follows: TGTGCCAGCAGGCCACAGGGAAATTATGGCTACACCTTC.

This clone was detected once. The J gene is TRBJ2-3, the V gene TRBV5-6; 11 nucleotides line up with TRBD2. The CDR3 covers 16 residues. V shed 0 bases, J shed 6 bases, and the junction held 6 bases outside the gene matches. Looked up from germline, CDR1 is SGHDT and CDR2 is YYEEEE. As DNA, the CDR3 is TGTGCCAGCAGCTTGGGGATTAGCGGGGGGGCGGATACGCAGTATTTT. Translating gives CASSLGISGGADTQYF.

The gene calls are TRBV2 and TRBJ2-1, with 8 bases that match TRBD1. Germline V gives CDR1 SNHLY, CDR2 FYNNEI. The CDR3 extends over 15 amino acids. The V and J ends lost 5 bases and 7 bases, in that order; junction bases with no gene match: 10. The CDR3 sequence is CASSSQGVGANEQFF. The CDR3 coding sequence is TGTGCCAGCAGTTCACAGGGGGTCGGAGCAAATGAGCAGTTCTTC.

The chain joins TRBV6-5 to TRBJ2-7; 8 bases agree with TRBD1. J lost 3 bases, V lost 7 bases, and 5 bases had no gene match. The CDR3 runs 13 residues. Looked up from germline, CDR1 is MNHEY and CDR2 is SVGAGI. The CDR3 nucleotides are TGTGCCAGCACCAGGGGGCCTAGCTACGAGCAGTACGTC. Protein: CASTRGPSYEQYV.

The V and J genes are TRBV7-2 and TRBJ2-3, with 7 positions matching TRBD2. This CDR3 has 15 amino acids. Losses at the gene ends were 2 bases for V and 1 base for J; bases not matched to a gene: 3. The V gene's germline CDR1 is SGHTA and CDR2 FQGNSA. CDR3 sequence: CASSLQRGGTDTQYF. The CDR3 DNA reads as TGTGCCAGCAGCTTACAGCGGGGTGGCACAGATACGCAGTATTTT.

The genes are TRBV6-2 or TRBV6-3 and TRBJ2-7; 14 nucleotides agree with TRBD2. Germline CDR1 reads MNHEY; CDR2 reads SVGEGT. CDR3 length equals 16 residues. Trimming took 5 bases from V and 5 from J; bases not matched to a gene: 8. CDR3 protein: CASSRHSTSGGDEQYF. The CDR3 nucleotides are TGTGCCAGCAGTCGACATTCGACTAGCGGGGGGGACGAGCAGTACTTC.

The chain links TRBV5-1 to TRBJ1-1; 7 nucleotides line up with TRBD1. The ends lost 6 bases at V and 5 bases at J; junction bases unmatched: 7. Germline V CDR1 and CDR2: SGHRS, YFSETQ. The CDR3 loop spans 13 amino acids. CDR3 protein: CASTGTADTEAFF. For the CDR3, the DNA is TGCGCCAGCACGGGGACAGCGGATACTGAAGCTTTCTTT.

The genes are TRBV20-1 and TRBJ2-3; 10 bases are shared with TRBD2. Germline V gives CDR1 DFQATT, CDR2 SNEGSKA (reference sequence). V lost 3 bases, J lost 4 bases, and 10 bases stayed unmatched. This CDR3 region has 16 residues. The CDR3 coding sequence is TGCAGTGCTAGTGGCCGTAGCGGGGGGCTTCCAGATACGCAGTATTTT. This encodes CSASGRSGGLPDTQYF.

This chain links TRBV2 with TRBJ1-2; the D gene is possibly TRBD1 (5 bases). With 7 bases removed from V and 7 bases from J, the gap between germline ends came to 13 bases. Germline lookup yields CDR1 SNHLY and CDR2 FYNNEI. The CDR3 covers 12 residues. The CDR3 DNA reads TGTGCCAGCACCGAAGGGGCTTTTGGCTACACCTTC. Translating it yields CASTEGAFGYTF.

Here the CDR3 DNA reads TGCGCCAGCAGTCAACCGACAGTTAACACTGAAGCTTTCTTT. Translated, it gives CASSQPTVNTEAFF. The chain carries TRBV23-1 and TRBJ1-1, with a tentative D call TRBD1 (5 bases). TRBV23-1 is marked as an open reading frame, function uncertain. The CDR3 is 14 amino acids. V gave up 2 bases and J gave up 2 bases, with 9 bases separating them.

This clone came up a few times. The chain is built from TRBV4-1 and TRBJ2-3; 8 bases agree with TRBD2. The germline V gene encodes CDR1 MGHRA and CDR2 YSYEKL. CDR3 size: 14 residues. The ends lost 4 bases at V and 6 bases at J; junction bases unmatched: 6. The CDR3 nucleotides read TGCGCCAGCAGCCTAGGTCGGGGGGGGGATACGCAGTATTTT. It yields the protein CASSLGRGGDTQYF.

The CDR3 sequence: CASSPGLAGGTGELFF. In DNA, the CDR3 is TGTGCCAGCAGCCCGGGACTAGCGGGGGGGACCGGGGAGCTGTTTTTT. The V gene is TRBV9, the J gene TRBJ2-2; TRBD2 agrees at 16 bases. The V segment lost 4 bases and the J segment 5 bases; nucleotides outside the gene matches: 2. Per germline, CDR1 SGDLS and CDR2 YYNGEE. This CDR3 is built from 16 residues.

This chain joins TRBV28 and TRBJ1-2; the D gene is possibly TRBD1 (6 bases). This CDR3 spans 13 amino acids. With 7 bases removed from V and 5 bases from J, the gap between germline ends came to 14 bases. Germline V CDR1 and CDR2: MDHEN, SYDVKM. CDR3: CASTGGAWYGYTF. The DNA of the CDR3 is TGTGCCAGCACGGGGGGCGCGTGGTATGGCTACACCTTC.

Concerning this clone: Sequence at one end of the junction differs from germline and may be a read error. The chain joins TRBV7-2 to TRBJ2-1, with D possibly being TRBD1 (7 bases). Looked up from germline, CDR1 is SGHTA and CDR2 is FQGNSA. CDR3 length: 18 residues. The CDR3 loop is CASSIAPYRGRGNNEQFF. Written as DNA, the CDR3 is TGTGCCAGCAGCATAGCCCCCTACAGGGGCCGGGGGAACAATGAGCAGTTCTTC.

The rearrangement links TRBV5-1 to TRBJ1-6, with TRBD1 matching 8 bases. The CDR3 sequence is 15 residues long. Germline assignment: CDR1 SGHRS and CDR2 YFSETQ. The ends lost 0 bases at V and 7 bases at J; junction bases unmatched: 3. The CDR3 DNA follows: TGCGCCAGCAGCTTGGGGGGGGACAGGAATTCACCCCTCCACTTT. Protein sequence: CASSLGGDRNSPLHF.

This clone was recorded only once. The chain joins TRBV12-3 or TRBV12-4 to TRBJ1-5, with D tentatively TRBD1 (6 bases). The CDR3 has 13 residues. Trimming shortened V by 6 bases and J by 7 bases, and 13 bases separated the two germline ends. In DNA, the CDR3 is TGTGCCAGCAGCCTAGGGGGAGAGCAGCCCCAGCATTTT. Residues: CASSLGGEQPQHF.

V gene TRBV10-2 combines with J gene TRBJ2-5; TRBD2 agrees at 7 bases. J was trimmed by 5 bases and V by 3 bases; bases with no gene match: 15. The CDR3 spans 17 residues. Germline CDR1 and CDR2: WSHSY and SAAADI. Here the CDR3 reads CASSDGAGGSFGETQYF. The CDR3 DNA reads as TGCGCCAGCAGTGATGGGGCAGGCGGGAGCTTTGGGGAGACCCAGTACTTC.

The chain joins TRBV19 to TRBJ1-1; no firm D call. This CDR3 region has 12 residues. With 5 bases removed from V and 6 bases from J, the gap between germline ends came to 10 bases. CDR1 LNHDA and CDR2 SQIVND come from the germline V gene (reference sequence). The CDR3 loop is CASSLSESEAFF. For the CDR3, the DNA is TGTGCCAGTAGTTTATCGGAGTCTGAAGCTTTCTTT.

The chain employs TRBV4-1 and TRBJ2-5; 7 bases are a match to TRBD2. The germline CDR1 and CDR2 sequences are MGHRA and YSYEKL. This CDR3 has 15 residues. The V gene end was trimmed by 1 base and the J gene end by 5 bases; junction bases not matched to a gene: 7. This CDR3 reads CASSQVSLAEETQYF. The CDR3 region has the DNA TGCGCCAGCAGCCAAGTGTCCCTAGCGGAGGAGACCCAGTACTTC.

This chain joins TRBV18 and TRBJ2-1; 8 nucleotides match TRBD1. Trimming took 6 bases from V and 3 from J; bases not matched to a gene: 4. Germline values: CDR1 KGHSH, CDR2 LQKENI. The CDR3 covers 14 residues. CDR3 residues: CASSGQGNYNEQFF. The CDR3 bases are TGTGCCAGCTCTGGACAGGGAAACTACAATGAGCAGTTCTTC.

This clone has only a few counts. This chain joins TRBV9 and TRBJ1-1; D is unclear. The length of the CDR3 is 14 residues. V was trimmed by 4 bases and J by 0 bases, leaving 10 bases between them. The germline V gene has CDR1 SGDLS and CDR2 YYNGEE. CDR3 bases: TGTGCCAGCAGCTTGACATTTCTGAACACTGAAGCTTTCTTT. This encodes CASSLTFLNTEAFF.

J is TRBJ2-3 and V is TRBV6-5; 8 bases are shared with TRBD1. CDR3 length equals 10 residues. Germline loops: CDR1 MNHEY, CDR2 SVGAGI. J was trimmed by 12 bases and V by 10 bases; bases with no gene match: 6. The CDR3 region has the DNA TGTGCCACCATGGACAGGGAACAGTATTTT. This translates into CATMDREQYF.

The rearrangement links TRBV5-1 to TRBJ2-5; D unclear. CDR1 is SGHRS, CDR2 YFSETQ, per germline. The ends were cut back, 1 base at V and 4 bases at J, with 5 bases in the middle. The CDR3 is made up of 12 amino acids. The CDR3 loop reads CASSLYGETQYF. The CDR3 nucleotides read TGCGCCAGCAGCTTGTACGGAGAGACCCAGTACTTC.

The chain has TRBV5-6 and TRBJ2-6, with D tentatively TRBD2 (5 bases). This CDR3 contains 15 residues. Germline CDR1 reads SGHDT; CDR2 reads YYEEEE. Trimming left V 4 bases short and J 0 bases short, with 8 bases between. CDR3 region: CASSGRGSGANVLTF. The CDR3 DNA follows: TGTGCCAGCAGCGGACGGGGCTCTGGGGCCAACGTCCTGACTTTC. Using reference TRBV5-6 and TRBJ2-6 for the parts outside the CDR3, the full variable domain is DAGVTQSPTHLIKTRGQQVTLRCSPKSGHDTVSWYQQALGQGPQFIFQYYEEEERQRGNFPDRFSGHQFPNYSSELNVNALLLGDSALYLCASSGRGSGANVLTFGAGSRLTVL.

The CDR3 sequence: CASSLSSGTGNTIYF. As DNA, the CDR3 is TGCGCCAGCAGCTTGTCGTCGGGAACGGGAAACACCATATATTTT. The chain carries TRBV5-1 and TRBJ1-3; D is ambiguous. V dropped 1 base and J dropped 4 bases, with 12 bases sitting between them. The germline V gene encodes CDR1 SGHRS and CDR2 YFSETQ. The CDR3 sequence is 15 residues long.

The chain is built from TRBV18 and TRBJ1-1; TRBD1 agrees at 8 bases. The CDR3 is made up of 19 amino acids. V lost 2 bases to trimming and J lost 0 bases; unmatched junction nucleotides: 14. Germline CDR1 KGHSH, CDR2 LQKENI. The CDR3 DNA reads as TGTGCCAGCTCACCAATCACCTCCCCAGGGGGCATTATGAACACTGAAGCTTTCTTT. Translating gives CASSPITSPGGIMNTEAFF.